The 4 T cell receptor beta chains below all came from one sample that was sequenced in a study of tissue T cells after allogeneic stem cell transplantation. Clones were read by immunoSEQ multiplex PCR, and TCRdb kept only the in-frame ones, dropping some. The sample carries a few thousand clones, 25% to 40% recorded once. Time point indicated: mouse harvest day 14 after allogeneic transplant. Tail vein injection delivered 10^7 T-cell-depleted bone marrow cells and 10^6 splenic CD5+ T cells. Material: skin. The source of these receptors is a female BALB/c mouse given C57BL/6 T cells with graft-versus-host disease after an allogeneic hematopoietic cell transplant.

Regarding this clone: Gene names denote mouse genes. Read data end 1 residue before the CDR3 end; the end is taken from the germline J gene. The chain uses TRBV15 and TRBJ2-4; D not certain. Germline values: CDR1 SGHND, CDR2 FRSKSL. Trimming took off 0 bases at V and 0 bases at J, with 4 bases between the two ends. The CDR3 length is 14 residues. CDR3 sequence: CASSLAGSQNTLYF. Partial CDR3 DNA: TGTGCCAGCAGTTTAGCTGGGAGTCAAAACACCTTGTAC. The full variable domain, with the rest looked up from reference TRBV15 and TRBJ2-4, is DAGVTQTPRHEVAEKGQTIILKCEPVSGHNDLFWYRQTKIQGLELLSYFRSKSLMEDGGAFKDRFKAEMLNSSFSTLKIQPTEPKDSAVYLCASSLAGSQNTLYFGAGTRLSVL.

With respect to this clone: Gene names follow the mouse nomenclature. Read coverage stops 1 residue before the CDR3 terminus; the germline J gene supplies the remainder. V usage is TRBV3 and J usage is TRBJ2-7, with 9 bases that match TRBD2. The V gene end was trimmed by 9 bases and the J gene end by 2 bases; junction bases not matched to a gene: 2. The CDR3 consists of 12 residues. CDR1 is SNHLY and CDR2 is FYNGKV in the germline V gene (reference sequence). CDR3 loop: CASRLGAYEQYF. The DNA read from the CDR3 is TGTGCCAGTCGACTGGGGGCCTATGAACAGTAC.

This clone showed up just once. Each gene name is a mouse one. Read data end 1 residue before the CDR3 end; the end is taken from the germline J gene. This chain uses TRBV1 with TRBJ2-2; 14 nucleotides line up with TRBD2. The CDR3 totals 17 residues. The germline V gene encodes CDR1 NSQYPW and CDR2 LRSPGD (reference sequence). Trimming at V came to 5 bases and at J to 3 bases, leaving 5 bases not matched to a gene. This chain's CDR3 is CTCSPGTGGADTGQLYF. CDR3 bases read: TGCACCTGCAGTCCCGGGACTGGGGGGGCTGACACCGGGCAGCTCTAC.

Concerning this clone itself: All gene names here are mouse names. The read ends 1 residue before the CDR3 terminus; that terminus is restored from the germline J gene. This chain links TRBV19 with TRBJ2-5; D not resolved. The CDR3 consists of 13 residues. Trimming shortened V by 1 base and J by 0 bases, and 3 bases separated the two germline ends. Germline CDR1 FNHDT, CDR2 SITEND (reference sequence). CDR3 DNA (partial): TGTGCCAGCAGTATATGGAACCAAGACACCCAGTAC. Its translation: CASSIWNQDTQY. The whole CDR3 reads CASSIWNQDTQYF.